This TCR beta chain was captured by sequencing in a study of blood T cell repertoires in COVID-19. Source study methods: From reference gene primer amplification, estimates of nucleated cell counts were derived. TCRdb's copy holds only in-frame clones and misses some; the assay was immunoSEQ multiplex PCR. The D gene and trimming were derived from the DNA, and the V and J assignments and clone size from that table. The sample has 200,000 or so clones, about 87% seen once; the top ten hold around 2.7%. This clone was detected only once. In germline, CDR1 is MNHEY, CDR2 SVGAGI. CDR3 length: 13 residues. J lost 8 bases, V lost 6 bases, and 7 bases had no gene match. Before being deemed recovered, Cohort 3 donors had two negative PCRs, clearance, or symptom resolution.

This receptor was obtained from a woman in her thirties who had recovered from COVID-19. The chain carries TRBV6-5 and TRBJ1-5; 7 bases agree with TRBD1. Specimen: PBMCs or T cells enriched from blood (not recorded which). The CDR3 coding sequence is TGTGCCAGCAGGGTGACAGGGTCGGAGCCCCAGCATTTT. Its translation: CASRVTGSEPQHF.